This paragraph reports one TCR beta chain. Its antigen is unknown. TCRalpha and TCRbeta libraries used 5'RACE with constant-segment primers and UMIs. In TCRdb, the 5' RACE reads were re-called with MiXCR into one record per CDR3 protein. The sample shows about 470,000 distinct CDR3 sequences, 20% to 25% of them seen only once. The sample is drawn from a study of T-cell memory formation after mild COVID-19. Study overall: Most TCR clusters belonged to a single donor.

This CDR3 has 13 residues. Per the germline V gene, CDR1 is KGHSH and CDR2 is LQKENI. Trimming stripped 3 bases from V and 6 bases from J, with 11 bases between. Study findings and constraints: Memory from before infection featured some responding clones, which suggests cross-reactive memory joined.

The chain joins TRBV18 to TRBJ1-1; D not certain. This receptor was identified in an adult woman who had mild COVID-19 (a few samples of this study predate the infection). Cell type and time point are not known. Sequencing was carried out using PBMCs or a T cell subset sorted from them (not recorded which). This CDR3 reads CASSPVARSEAFF. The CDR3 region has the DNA TGTGCCAGCTCACCCGTGGCGCGCTCTGAAGCTTTCTTT.